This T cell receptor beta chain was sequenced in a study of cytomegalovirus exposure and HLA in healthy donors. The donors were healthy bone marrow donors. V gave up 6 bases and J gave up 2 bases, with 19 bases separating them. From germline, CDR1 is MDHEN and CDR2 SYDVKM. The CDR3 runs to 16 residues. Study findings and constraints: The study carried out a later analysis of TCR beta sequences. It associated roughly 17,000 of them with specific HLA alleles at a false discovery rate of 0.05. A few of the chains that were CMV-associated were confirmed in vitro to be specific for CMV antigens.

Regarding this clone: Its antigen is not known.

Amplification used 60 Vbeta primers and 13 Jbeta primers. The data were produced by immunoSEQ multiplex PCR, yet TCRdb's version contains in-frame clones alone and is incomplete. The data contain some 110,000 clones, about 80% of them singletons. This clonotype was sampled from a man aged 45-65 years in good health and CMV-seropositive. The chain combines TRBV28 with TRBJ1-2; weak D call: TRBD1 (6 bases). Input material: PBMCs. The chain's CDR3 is CASSASHTDRNYGYTF. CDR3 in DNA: TGTGCCAGCAGCGCATCCCATACCGACAGGAACTATGGCTACACCTTC.